Sequencing of this T cell receptor (beta chain) was carried out in a study of blood T cell repertoires in COVID-19. Study background: Samples of COVID-19 (acute and convalescent) were obtained from the United States, Italy and Spain. PBMCs, B-cell-depleted T cells, or T cells provided the cDNA or gDNA that made up the material.

In the original workflow: Researchers report that nucleated cell counts were estimated from reference gene primer amplification. Clones were sequenced by immunoSEQ multiplex PCR, and TCRdb holds only the in-frame ones, with some missing. That table gives V, J and clone size, and the DNA gave D and trimming. The table includes under 75,000 clones, roughly 88% detected once. Losses at the gene ends were 2 bases for V and 6 bases for J; bases not matched to a gene: 2. From germline, CDR1 is MNHEY and CDR2 SVGAGI. This CDR3 comprises 14 residues. The TCR originated in a woman older than 75 with active COVID-19. The specimen sequenced was peripheral blood. This chain connects TRBV6-5 to TRBJ1-5; 9 bases are shared with TRBD1. CDR3 in amino acids: CASSYDRGGQPQHF. The DNA for the CDR3 is TGTGCCAGCAGTTACGACAGGGGGGGTCAGCCCCAGCATTTT.